The 25 T cell receptor beta chains below were found in one sample sequenced in a study of CD8+ T cells in alopecia areata. The treatment denotes: oral pan-JAK inhibitor, 5-10 mg twice daily. RNA extraction and reverse transcription yielded cDNA as sequencing template. This table comes from immunoSEQ multiplex PCR, and its TCRdb copy is limited to in-frame clones, with some not included. The sample has 150,000 to 200,000 clones; 50% to 75% are singletons. The material sequenced was CD4+ T cells sorted from blood, taken at approximately week 55, from a patient treated with tofacitinib. Every receptor here comes from a human donor with alopecia areata.

This sequence joins TRBV6-5 and TRBJ2-5, with a weak D call TRBD2 (6 bases). Trimming shortened V by 5 bases and J by 2 bases, and 12 bases separated the two germline ends. The CDR3 is 14 amino acids. In germline, CDR1 is MNHEY, CDR2 SVGAGI. CDR3 region: CASSLTTRQETQYF. In nucleotides, the CDR3 is TGTGCCAGCAGTCTAACGACTAGGCAAGAGACCCAGTACTTC.

The J gene is TRBJ1-2, the V gene TRBV4-2; D possibly corresponds to TRBD1 (5 bases). With 0 bases removed from V and 3 bases from J, the gap between germline ends came to 11 bases. Germline V lookup: CDR1 LGHNA, CDR2 YNFKEQ. CDR3 length: 15 residues. CDR3 protein: CASSQDLGRDYGYTF. The CDR3 DNA reads TGTGCCAGCAGCCAAGATCTGGGACGGGACTATGGCTACACCTTC.

The rearrangement uses TRBV5-1 and TRBJ1-3, with D maybe TRBD1 (6 bases). CDR1 is SGHRS, CDR2 YFSETQ, per germline. The CDR3 sequence is 19 residues long. V was cut by 0 bases and J by 0 bases, with 19 bases left in between. CDR3 region: CASSLDTDDRRSSGNTIYF. As DNA, the CDR3 is TGCGCCAGCAGCTTGGACACTGATGACAGGCGAAGCTCTGGAAACACCATATATTTT.

The rearrangement joins TRBV14 to TRBJ2-7; 8 bases fit TRBD1. This CDR3 is 13 amino acids long. Trimming removed 1 base from V and 9 bases from J; junction bases left unmatched: 5. Germline V gene sequence: CDR1 SGHDN, CDR2 FVKESK. CDR3 protein: CASSQAWTGLQYF. Here the CDR3 DNA reads TGTGCCAGCAGCCAAGCCTGGACAGGGCTGCAGTACTTC.

The chain recombines TRBV6-1 with TRBJ2-4; 8 bases agree with TRBD1. The junction had 3 bases not matched to a gene; V was cut back by 6 bases and J by 5 bases. CDR1 and CDR2 from the germline V gene are MNHNS and SASEGT. This CDR3 is 13 amino acids long. DNA for the CDR3: TGTGCCAGCAGAGACAGGGGCCAAAACATTCAGTACTTC. Its translation is CASRDRGQNIQYF.

This clone turned up a few times. The CDR3 is CASSRRTQETQYF. The CDR3 coding sequence is TGCGCCAGCAGCCGCCGAACCCAAGAGACCCAGTACTTC. This chain joins TRBV5-1 and TRBJ2-5; D remains ambiguous. CDR1 and CDR2 (germline): SGHRS, YFSETQ. There are 13 residues in the CDR3. The V end was cut by 4 bases, the J end by 1 base, with 8 bases between.

The V call is TRBV27, the J call TRBJ2-7, with TRBD1 as a possible D gene (6 bases). In germline, CDR1 is MNHEY, CDR2 SMNVEV (reference sequence). The ends were cut back, 3 bases at V and 3 bases at J, with 15 bases in the middle. The CDR3 consists of 15 residues. CDR3 DNA: TGTGCCAGCAGTTTCCGGGACACACGTTACTACGAGCAGTACTTC. It encodes CASSFRDTRYYEQYF.

This clone was recorded a few times. The V call is TRBV7-8, the J call TRBJ2-6; D is possibly TRBD1 or TRBD2 (6 bases each). Deletions cut 5 bases from V and 2 bases from J, with 16 bases between. There are 17 residues in the CDR3. Looked up from germline, CDR1 is SGHVS and CDR2 is FQNEAQ. The CDR3 coding sequence is TGTGCCAGCAGCCCACGGGGGCGCGGCACTGGGGCCAACGTCCTGACTTTC. Its protein product is CASSPRGRGTGANVLTF.

The chain joins TRBV5-1 to TRBJ2-3; D not resolved. V shed 0 bases and J shed 5 bases, with 13 bases lying between them. CDR3 length: 15 amino acids. The V gene's germline CDR1 is SGHRS and CDR2 YFSETQ. The CDR3 loop is CASSLDRGFRDTQYF. DNA for the CDR3: TGCGCCAGCAGCTTGGATCGAGGATTTCGAGATACGCAGTATTTT.

The chain recombines TRBV2 with TRBJ2-1; 8 nucleotides agree with TRBD1. After removal of 8 bases from V and 2 bases from J, the junction contained 8 bases not matched to a gene. The CDR3 runs 15 residues. Germline V CDR1 and CDR2: SNHLY, FYNNEI. CDR3 protein: CASGEDRDPYNEQFF. The CDR3 DNA reads TGTGCCAGCGGGGAGGACAGGGACCCCTACAATGAGCAGTTCTTC.

This clone has just a few counts. The V call is TRBV30, the J call TRBJ1-1; 7 bases map to TRBD1. The CDR3 runs 14 residues. Germline lookup yields CDR1 GTSNPN and CDR2 SVGIG (reference sequence). Trimming at V came to 2 bases and at J to 0 bases, leaving 3 bases not matched to a gene. CDR3 sequence: CAWSLGQMNTEAFF. The CDR3, as DNA: TGTGCCTGGAGTTTGGGACAGATGAACACTGAAGCTTTCTTT.

The V and J genes are TRBV4-1 and TRBJ2-5; 12 bases match TRBD2. The V segment lost 4 bases and the J segment 4 bases; nucleotides outside the gene matches: 7. The CDR3 has 16 residues. Germline values: CDR1 MGHRA, CDR2 YSYEKL. The DNA of the CDR3 is TGCGCCAGCAGCCCCGTATTGGGACTAGCGGGAGAGACCCAGTACTTC. It codes for CASSPVLGLAGETQYF.

This chain uses TRBV15 with TRBJ2-7; 8 nucleotides align to TRBD1. In germline, CDR1 is LNHNV, CDR2 YYDKDF (reference sequence). This CDR3 spans 13 amino acids. The V and J ends lost 4 bases and 3 bases, in that order; junction bases with no gene match: 2. CDR3 amino acids: CATSTGQGYEQYF. As DNA, the CDR3 is TGTGCCACCAGCACTGGACAGGGCTACGAGCAGTACTTC.

CDR3 sequence reads: CSVEDLSSYGYTF. CDR3 DNA: TGCAGCGTTGAAGATCTGTCCTCCTATGGCTACACCTTC. The gene calls are TRBV29-1 and TRBJ1-2; D remains unclear. The CDR3 contains 13 residues. V lost 0 bases and J 4 bases, leaving 9 bases between the germline ends. From germline, CDR1 is SQVTM and CDR2 ANQGSEA.

A few counts support this clone. The rearrangement links TRBV27 to TRBJ1-1, with 7 bases aligning to TRBD1. In germline, CDR1 is MNHEY, CDR2 SMNVEV (reference sequence). The trim removed 3 bases at V and 4 bases at J, leaving 2 bases unmatched. The CDR3 runs to 13 residues. CDR3 region: CASSFRGLTEAFF. CDR3 nucleotides: TGTGCCAGCAGTTTTAGGGGGCTCACTGAAGCTTTCTTT.

This chain joins TRBV2 and TRBJ1-1; 7 nucleotides match TRBD1. The germline V gene encodes CDR1 SNHLY and CDR2 FYNNEI. The CDR3 has 15 residues. The ends lost 7 bases at V and 3 bases at J; junction bases unmatched: 11. Written as DNA, the CDR3 is TGTGCCAGCATGGGTAGGGGGCCCACTGACACTGAAGCTTTCTTT. Its translation: CASMGRGPTDTEAFF.

The chain is built from TRBV21-1 and TRBJ1-5; the DNA was not compared with TRBD1, the D call given in the table. TRBV21-1 is tagged as a pseudogene. The CDR3 extends over 16 amino acids. The CDR3 loop reads CASSKGLGQGQGPQHF. Written as DNA, the CDR3 is TGTGCCAGCAGCAAAGGTTTGGGACAGGGGCAAGGGCCCCAGCATTTT.

This rearrangement joins TRBV13 to TRBJ1-3; D is possibly TRBD1 (6 bases). V shed 4 bases and J shed 2 bases, with 18 bases lying between them. Germline CDR1 reads PRHDT; CDR2 reads FYEKMQ (reference sequence). The CDR3 has 17 amino acids. The chain's CDR3 is CASSSGGQGRPGNTIYF. The CDR3 DNA is TGTGCCAGCAGCTCCGGAGGTCAGGGGAGGCCTGGAAACACCATATATTTT. Looking up the rest from reference TRBV13 and TRBJ1-3 gives the full variable domain: AAGVIQSPRHLIKEKRETATLKCYPIPRHDTVYWYQQGPGQDPQFLISFYEKMQSDKGSIPDRFSAQQFSDYHSELNMSSLELGDSALYFCASSSGGQGRPGNTIYFGEGSWLTVV.

V usage is TRBV29-1 and J usage is TRBJ1-4; 7 positions agree with TRBD1. The ends lost 6 bases at V and 4 bases at J; junction bases unmatched: 2. CDR1 is SQVTM and CDR2 is ANQGSEA in the germline V gene. This CDR3 spans 12 amino acids. The CDR3 bases are TGCAGCGTGGGGACAGATAATGAAAAACTGTTTTTT. Protein: CSVGTDNEKLFF.

A word on this clone: This same CDR3 is encoded by further DNA sequences in the sample. The chain couples TRBV5-1 to TRBJ2-3, with D possibly TRBD2 on 5 matching bases. This CDR3 region has 15 residues. V was pared by 0 bases and J by 0 bases, with 8 bases between. Germline V lookup: CDR1 SGHRS, CDR2 YFSETQ. The CDR3 is CASSLVATSTDTQYF. CDR3 nucleotides: TGCGCCAGCAGCTTGGTAGCGACTAGCACAGATACGCAGTATTTT.

V usage is TRBV9 and J usage is TRBJ2-7, with 9 positions matching TRBD2. This CDR3 is built from 13 residues. After removal of 7 bases from V and 4 bases from J, the junction contained 6 bases not matched to a gene. Germline CDR1 SGDLS, CDR2 YYNGEE. DNA of the CDR3: TGTGCCAGCTCTAGCGGGAAAGGATACGAGCAGTACTTC. Amino acid sequence: CASSSGKGYEQYF.

J is TRBJ1-2 and V is TRBV5-6, with D possibly matching TRBD1 (5 bases). CDR3 length: 16 amino acids. Trimming shortened V by 1 base and J by 4 bases, and 17 bases separated the two germline ends. Germline V gene sequence: CDR1 SGHDT, CDR2 YYEEEE. The CDR3 DNA reads TGTGCCAGCAGCTTGTCCGGCGGGGGAATGGGCTATGGCTACACCTTC. It specifies CASSLSGGGMGYGYTF.

This sequence joins TRBV19 and TRBJ1-3; possible D gene TRBD1, 5 bases. The CDR3 has 13 amino acids. The V gene's germline CDR1 is LNHDA and CDR2 SQIVND (reference sequence). Trimming took off 5 bases at V and 5 bases at J, with 10 bases between the two ends. CDR3 DNA: TGTGCCAGTAGTGCCCAGGGCCGAAACACCATATATTTT. Translated, it gives CASSAQGRNTIYF.

This chain joins TRBV30 and TRBJ1-1; unclear D gene. The V gene's germline CDR1 is GTSNPN and CDR2 SVGIG (reference sequence). V lost 2 bases and J lost 7, with 8 bases in between. The CDR3 spans 11 residues. The CDR3 sequence is CAWSSRFEAFF. CDR3 DNA sequence: TGTGCCTGGAGTTCCCGGTTTGAAGCTTTCTTT.

This rearrangement joins TRBV27 to TRBJ2-7; the D gene is possibly TRBD1 (6 bases). This CDR3 region has 12 residues. With 6 bases removed from V and 9 bases from J, the gap between germline ends came to 15 bases. CDR1 is MNHEY and CDR2 is SMNVEV in the germline V gene (reference sequence). In DNA form, the CDR3 reads TGTGCCAGCAGCGACAGGATTCTGGGGCAGTACTTC. It encodes CASSDRILGQYF.